Given below is one T cell receptor (beta chain) in context. Its target is not known. This specimen comes from a study of circulating tumor DNA in untreated peripheral T-cell lymphoma. Whole-study results and caveats: In around 80% of patients, tumor-specific clonotypes were identified.

Before treatment, baseline tumor tissue was collected for sequencing. V was pared by 3 bases and J by 3 bases, with 13 bases of the junction left unmatched. CDR1 and CDR2 from the germline V gene are LNHDA and SQIVND (reference sequence). The CDR3 totals 18 residues. Profiling relied on immunoSEQ multiplex PCR, and the TCRdb table lists in-frame clones only, not all of them. The sample holds more than 6,500 clones; 60% to 80% are singletons and the top ten take under 30%. Sequences were obtained from tumor tissue. This receptor was identified in a human donor with peripheral T-cell lymphoma. The chain joins TRBV19 to TRBJ2-7; 11 bases are shared with TRBD1. CDR3 nucleotide sequence: TGTGCCAGTAGTATGGGTTTACCTGAGGGGACAGGGGGCTACGAGCAGTACTTC. Its protein product is CASSMGLPEGTGGYEQYF. The whole variable domain, filled in from reference TRBV19 and TRBJ2-7, reads DGGITQSPKYLFRKEGQNVTLSCEQNLNHDAMYWYRQDPGQGLRLIYYSQIVNDFQKGDIAEGYSVSREKKESFPLTVTSAQKNPTAFYLCASSMGLPEGTGGYEQYFGPGTRLTVT.